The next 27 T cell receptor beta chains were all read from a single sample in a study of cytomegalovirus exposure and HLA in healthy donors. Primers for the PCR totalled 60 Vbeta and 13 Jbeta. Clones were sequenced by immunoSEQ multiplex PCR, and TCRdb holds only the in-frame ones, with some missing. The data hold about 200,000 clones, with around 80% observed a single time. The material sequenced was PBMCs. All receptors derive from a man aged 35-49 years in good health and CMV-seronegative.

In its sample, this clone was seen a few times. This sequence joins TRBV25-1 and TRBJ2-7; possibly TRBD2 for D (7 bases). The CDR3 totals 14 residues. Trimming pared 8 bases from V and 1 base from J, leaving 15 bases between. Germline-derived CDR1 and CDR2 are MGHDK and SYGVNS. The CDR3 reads CASGSRGLSYEQYF. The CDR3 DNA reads TGTGCCAGCGGCAGCAGGGGACTATCCTACGAGCAGTACTTC.

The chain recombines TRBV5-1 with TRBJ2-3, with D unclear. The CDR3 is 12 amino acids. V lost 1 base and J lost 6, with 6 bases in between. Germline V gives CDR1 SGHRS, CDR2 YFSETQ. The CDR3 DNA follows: TGCGCCAGCAGCTTGACTAAGGATACGCAGTATTTT. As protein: CASSLTKDTQYF.

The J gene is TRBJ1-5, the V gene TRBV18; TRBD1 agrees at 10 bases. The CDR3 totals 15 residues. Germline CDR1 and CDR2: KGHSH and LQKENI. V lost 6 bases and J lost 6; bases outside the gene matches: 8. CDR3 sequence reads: CASSAGTGDTQPQHF. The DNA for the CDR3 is TGTGCCAGCTCCGCCGGGACAGGGGACACTCAGCCCCAGCATTTT.

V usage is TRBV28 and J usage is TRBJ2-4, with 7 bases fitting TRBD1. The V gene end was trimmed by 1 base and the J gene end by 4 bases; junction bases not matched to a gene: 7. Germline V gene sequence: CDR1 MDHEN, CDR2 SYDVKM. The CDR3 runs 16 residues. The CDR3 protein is CASSLYAAGGKNIQYF. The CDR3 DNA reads TGTGCCAGCAGTTTATATGCGGCAGGGGGTAAAAACATTCAGTACTTC.

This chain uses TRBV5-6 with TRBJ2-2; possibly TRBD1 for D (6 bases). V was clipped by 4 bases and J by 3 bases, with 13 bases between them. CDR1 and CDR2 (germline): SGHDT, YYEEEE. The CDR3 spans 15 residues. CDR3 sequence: CASSETGLDTGELFF. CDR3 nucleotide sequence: TGTGCCAGCAGCGAAACAGGGTTGGACACCGGGGAGCTGTTTTTT.

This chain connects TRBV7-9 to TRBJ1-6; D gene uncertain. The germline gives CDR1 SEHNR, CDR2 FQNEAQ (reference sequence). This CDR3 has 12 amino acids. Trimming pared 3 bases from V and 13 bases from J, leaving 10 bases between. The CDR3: CASSLDGNPLHF. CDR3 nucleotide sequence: TGTGCCAGCAGCTTGGACGGGAATCCCCTCCACTTT.

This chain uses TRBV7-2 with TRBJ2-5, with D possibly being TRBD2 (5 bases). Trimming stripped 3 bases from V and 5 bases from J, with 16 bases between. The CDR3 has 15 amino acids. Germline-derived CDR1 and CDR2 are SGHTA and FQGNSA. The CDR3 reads CASSFSPGKEETQYF. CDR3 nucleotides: TGTGCCAGCAGCTTCTCTCCGGGGAAGGAGGAGACCCAGTACTTC.

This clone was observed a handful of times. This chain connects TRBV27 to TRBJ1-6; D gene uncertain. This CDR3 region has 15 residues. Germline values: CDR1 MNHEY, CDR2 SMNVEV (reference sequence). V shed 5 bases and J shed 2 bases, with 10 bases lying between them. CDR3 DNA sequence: TGTGCCAGCAGTGGCCCCGGGACCTATAATTCACCCCTCCACTTT. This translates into CASSGPGTYNSPLHF.

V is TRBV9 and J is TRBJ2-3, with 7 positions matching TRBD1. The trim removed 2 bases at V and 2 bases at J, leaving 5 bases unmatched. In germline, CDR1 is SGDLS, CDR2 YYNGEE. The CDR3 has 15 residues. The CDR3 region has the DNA TGTGCCAGCAGCGTTTCGGGACAGCCCACAGATACGCAGTATTTT. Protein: CASSVSGQPTDTQYF.

The CDR3 DNA follows: TGTGCCAGCAGCTTAGGAACAGGGGCAGGCTACACCTTC. Translated: CASSLGTGAGYTF. This sequence joins TRBV7-3 and TRBJ1-2; the match to TRBD1 covers 7 bases. CDR1 is SGHTA and CDR2 is FQGTGA in the germline V gene. CDR3 size: 13 residues. With V trimmed by 2 bases and J by 8 bases, 5 bases remained unmatched.

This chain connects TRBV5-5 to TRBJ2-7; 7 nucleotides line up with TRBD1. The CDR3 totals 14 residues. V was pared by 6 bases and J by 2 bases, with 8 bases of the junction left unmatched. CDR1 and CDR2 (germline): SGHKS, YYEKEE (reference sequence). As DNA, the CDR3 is TGTGCCAGCACCCAGGGGCAGGGGGCCTACGAGCAGTACTTC. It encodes CASTQGQGAYEQYF.

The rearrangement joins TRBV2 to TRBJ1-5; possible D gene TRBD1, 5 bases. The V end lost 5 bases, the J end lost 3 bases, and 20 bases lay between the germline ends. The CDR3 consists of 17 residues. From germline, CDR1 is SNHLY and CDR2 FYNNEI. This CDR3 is CASSPSWGPGLNQPQHF. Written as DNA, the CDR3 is TGTGCCAGCAGTCCCTCGTGGGGCCCGGGACTCAATCAGCCCCAGCATTTT.

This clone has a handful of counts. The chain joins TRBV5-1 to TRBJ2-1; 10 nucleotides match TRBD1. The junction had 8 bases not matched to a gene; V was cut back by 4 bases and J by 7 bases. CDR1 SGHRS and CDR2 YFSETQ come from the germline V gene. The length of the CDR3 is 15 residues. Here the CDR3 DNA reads TGCGCCAGCAGCGGGGGACAGGGGATGATAAATGAGCAGTTCTTC. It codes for CASSGGQGMINEQFF.

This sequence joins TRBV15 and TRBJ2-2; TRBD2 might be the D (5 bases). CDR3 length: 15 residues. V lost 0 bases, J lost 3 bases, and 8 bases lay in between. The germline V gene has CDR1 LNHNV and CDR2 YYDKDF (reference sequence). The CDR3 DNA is TGTGCCACCAGCAGAGAGAGGGCCGACACCGGGGAGCTGTTTTTT. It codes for CATSRERADTGELFF.

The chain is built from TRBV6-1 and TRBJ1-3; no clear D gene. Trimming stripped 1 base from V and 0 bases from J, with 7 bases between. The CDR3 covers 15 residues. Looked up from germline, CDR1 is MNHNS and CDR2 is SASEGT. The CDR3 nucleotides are TGTGCCAGCAGTGAAGTCCGGTCCTCTGGAAACACCATATATTTT. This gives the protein CASSEVRSSGNTIYF.

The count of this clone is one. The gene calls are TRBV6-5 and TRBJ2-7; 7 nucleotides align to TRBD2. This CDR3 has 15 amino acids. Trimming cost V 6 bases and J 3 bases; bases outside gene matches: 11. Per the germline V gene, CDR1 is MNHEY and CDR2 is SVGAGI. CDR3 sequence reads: CASSPDLRDYYEQYF. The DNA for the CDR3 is TGTGCCAGCAGCCCAGACCTCAGGGACTACTACGAGCAGTACTTC.

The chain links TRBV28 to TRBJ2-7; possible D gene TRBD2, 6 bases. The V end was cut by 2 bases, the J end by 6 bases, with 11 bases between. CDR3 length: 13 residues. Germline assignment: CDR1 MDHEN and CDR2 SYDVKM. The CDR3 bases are TGTGCCAGCAGTTTAGCGGGATCTAGCGAGCAGTACTTC. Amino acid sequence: CASSLAGSSEQYF.

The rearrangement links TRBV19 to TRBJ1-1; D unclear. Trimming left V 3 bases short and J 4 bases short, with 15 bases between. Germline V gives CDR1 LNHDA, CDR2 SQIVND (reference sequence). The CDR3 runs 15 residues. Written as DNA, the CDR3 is TGTGCCAGTAGTATCGTGCGCCCAACGAGCACTGAAGCTTTCTTT. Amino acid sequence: CASSIVRPTSTEAFF.

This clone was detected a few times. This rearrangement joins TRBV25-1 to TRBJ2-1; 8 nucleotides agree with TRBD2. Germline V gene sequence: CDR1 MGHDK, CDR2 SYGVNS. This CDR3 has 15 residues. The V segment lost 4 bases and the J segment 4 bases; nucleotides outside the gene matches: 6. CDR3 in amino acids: CASSGPAGVYNEQFF. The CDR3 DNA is TGTGCCAGCAGTGGTCCAGCGGGGGTGTACAATGAGCAGTTCTTC.

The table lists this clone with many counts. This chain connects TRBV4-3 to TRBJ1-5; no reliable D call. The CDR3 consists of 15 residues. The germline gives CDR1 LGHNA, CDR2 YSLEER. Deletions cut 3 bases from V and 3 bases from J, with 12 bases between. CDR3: CASSQTGRDNQPQHF. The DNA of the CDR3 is TGCGCCAGCAGCCAGACCGGACGGGACAATCAGCCCCAGCATTTT.

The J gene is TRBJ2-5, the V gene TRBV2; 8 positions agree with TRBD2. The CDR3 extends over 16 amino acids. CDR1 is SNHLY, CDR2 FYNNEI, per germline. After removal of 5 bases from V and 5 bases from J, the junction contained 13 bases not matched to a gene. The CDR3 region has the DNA TGTGCCAGCAGTCGGACCGGGGGACTAGGCGGGGAGACCCAGTACTTC. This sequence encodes CASSRTGGLGGETQYF. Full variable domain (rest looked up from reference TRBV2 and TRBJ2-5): EPEVTQTPSHQVTQMGQEVILRCVPISNHLYFYWYRQILGQKVEFLVSFYNNEISEKSEIFDDQFSVERPDGSNFTLKIRSTKLEDSAMYFCASSRTGGLGGETQYFGPGTRLLVL.

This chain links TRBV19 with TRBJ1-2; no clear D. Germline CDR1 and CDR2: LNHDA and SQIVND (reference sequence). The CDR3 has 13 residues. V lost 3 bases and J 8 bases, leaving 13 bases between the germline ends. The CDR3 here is CASSIVGSGGYTF. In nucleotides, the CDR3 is TGTGCCAGTAGTATCGTCGGGTCCGGCGGCTACACCTTC.

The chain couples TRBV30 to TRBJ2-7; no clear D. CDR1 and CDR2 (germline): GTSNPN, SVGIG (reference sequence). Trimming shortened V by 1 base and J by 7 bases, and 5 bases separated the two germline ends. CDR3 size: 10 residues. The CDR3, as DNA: TGTGCCTGGAGTGACGGGGAGCAGTACTTC. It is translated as CAWSDGEQYF.

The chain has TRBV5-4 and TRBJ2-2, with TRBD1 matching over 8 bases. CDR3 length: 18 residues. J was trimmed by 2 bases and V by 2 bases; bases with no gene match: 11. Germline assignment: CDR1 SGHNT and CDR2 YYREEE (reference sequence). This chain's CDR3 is CASSFTMGGQDNTGELFF. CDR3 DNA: TGTGCCAGCAGCTTCACCATGGGGGGACAGGATAACACCGGGGAGCTGTTTTTT.

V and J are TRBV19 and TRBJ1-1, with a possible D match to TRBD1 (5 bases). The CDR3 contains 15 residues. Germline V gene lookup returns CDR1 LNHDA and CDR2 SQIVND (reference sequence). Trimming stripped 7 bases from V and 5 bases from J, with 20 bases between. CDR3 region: CASKAMIAGMTEAFF. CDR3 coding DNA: TGTGCCAGTAAGGCTATGATTGCAGGGATGACTGAAGCTTTCTTT. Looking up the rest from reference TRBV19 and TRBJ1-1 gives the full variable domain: DGGITQSPKYLFRKEGQNVTLSCEQNLNHDAMYWYRQDPGQGLRLIYYSQIVNDFQKGDIAEGYSVSREKKESFPLTVTSAQKNPTAFYLCASKAMIAGMTEAFFGQGTRLTVV.

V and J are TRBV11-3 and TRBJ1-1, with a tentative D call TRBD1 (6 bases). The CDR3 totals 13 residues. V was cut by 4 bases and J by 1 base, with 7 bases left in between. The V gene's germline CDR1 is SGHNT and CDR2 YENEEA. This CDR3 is CASSSTGNTEAFF. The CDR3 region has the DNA TGTGCCAGCAGCTCGACAGGGAACACTGAAGCTTTCTTT.

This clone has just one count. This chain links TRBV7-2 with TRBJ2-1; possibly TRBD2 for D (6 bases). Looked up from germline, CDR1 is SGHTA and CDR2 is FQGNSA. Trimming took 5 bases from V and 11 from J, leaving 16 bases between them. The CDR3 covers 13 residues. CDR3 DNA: TGTGCCAGCAGCCCGGGGACTTCTCCCCAGCAGTTCTTC. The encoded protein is CASSPGTSPQQFF.